The 9 T cell receptor beta chains in this list originate from one sample, sequenced in a study of cytotoxic CD8 clonotypes in ibrutinib-treated CLL. Using immunoSEQ multiplex PCR, the repertoire was profiled, and TCRdb retains in-frame clones only, with some absent. The repertoire has approximately 57,000 clones, around 60% of them found once; the top ten carry 20%. The material sequenced was PBMCs, taken after 24 months of ibrutinib treatment. These receptors came from a human donor with chronic lymphocytic leukemia.

This clone appeared a few times. The rearrangement links TRBV2 to TRBJ1-1, with D perhaps matching TRBD1 (6 bases). The V gene lost 6 bases and the J gene lost 10 bases, with 18 bases spanning the gap. CDR3 length equals 13 residues. The germline V gene has CDR1 SNHLY and CDR2 FYNNEI. The CDR3: CASRLDSQGVAFF. Written as DNA, the CDR3 is TGTGCCAGCAGGCTCGACTCACAGGGAGTAGCTTTCTTT.

This clone was found many times. The chain has TRBV7-9 and TRBJ2-3; the D is unclear. The CDR3 is 16 amino acids. CDR1 SEHNR and CDR2 FQNEAQ come from the germline V gene (reference sequence). Trimming took off 1 base at V and 0 bases at J, with 11 bases between the two ends. The CDR3 DNA sequence: TGTGCCAGCAGCTTAGAATTAACAATAAGCACAGATACGCAGTATTTT. It yields the protein CASSLELTISTDTQYF.

V usage is TRBV7-9 and J usage is TRBJ2-7, with D possibly matching TRBD2 (6 bases). The CDR3 consists of 15 residues. V was shortened by 4 bases and J by 4 bases, with 17 bases between the two germline ends. From germline, CDR1 is SEHNR and CDR2 FQNEAQ (reference sequence). CDR3 protein: CASSSQWAGRYEQYF. For the CDR3, the DNA is TGTGCCAGCAGCTCTCAATGGGCGGGAAGGTACGAGCAGTACTTC.

V gene TRBV5-6 combines with J gene TRBJ2-7, with D unresolved. Germline CDR1 reads SGHDT; CDR2 reads YYEEEE. The V and J ends lost 4 bases and 3 bases respectively, with 8 bases between them. This CDR3 is 12 amino acids long. CDR3: CASSPGYYEQYF. The DNA of the CDR3 is TGTGCCAGCAGCCCAGGATACTACGAGCAGTACTTC.

The V gene is TRBV5-6, the J gene TRBJ2-7; a possible D gene is TRBD1 (6 bases). V shed 2 bases and J shed 12 bases, with 21 bases lying between them. The CDR3 has 14 residues. Per germline, CDR1 SGHDT and CDR2 YYEEEE. CDR3 protein: CASSLAGVRSRGYV. CDR3 coding DNA: TGTGCCAGCAGCTTAGCAGGGGTCCGCTCTAGAGGGTACGTC.

This clone has a handful of counts. CDR3 in amino acids: CASSFLDNEQYF. Written as DNA, the CDR3 is TGTGCCAGCAGCTTTTTGGATAACGAGCAGTACTTC. This chain joins TRBV7-9 and TRBJ2-7; D is unresolved. The V end was cut by 3 bases, the J end by 5 bases, with 8 bases between. CDR1 is SEHNR and CDR2 is FQNEAQ in the germline V gene (reference sequence). CDR3 length equals 12 residues.

This sequence joins TRBV6-1 and TRBJ1-2, with D unresolved. The CDR3 length is 11 residues. Germline V gene sequence: CDR1 MNHNS, CDR2 SASEGT. Trimming removed 10 bases from V and 8 bases from J, with 14 bases in between. The CDR3 reads CATMPPAGYTF. As DNA, the CDR3 is TGTGCCACCATGCCCCCAGCCGGCTACACCTTC.

This clone has just one count. This rearrangement joins TRBV6-5 to TRBJ1-2; D possibly corresponds to TRBD1 (5 bases). Trimming took off 1 base at V and 7 bases at J, with 19 bases between the two ends. Germline loops: CDR1 MNHEY, CDR2 SVGAGI. The CDR3 contains 16 residues. CDR3 loop: CASSYFGTGKRGGYTF. CDR3 in DNA: TGTGCCAGCAGTTACTTCGGGACTGGGAAACGTGGTGGCTACACCTTC.

The chain combines TRBV29-1 with TRBJ2-5, with 8 bases lining up with TRBD1. This CDR3 region has 14 residues. Germline loops: CDR1 SQVTM, CDR2 ANQGSEA. The J segment lost 2 bases and the V segment lost 3 bases, leaving 5 bases of the junction unmatched. The CDR3 loop is CSVETGVGQETQYF. The CDR3 DNA reads TGCAGCGTTGAGACAGGGGTAGGGCAAGAGACCCAGTACTTC.